Shown below are 20 T cell receptor beta chains from a single sample sequenced in a study of T cells in Graves' hyperthyroidism and ophthalmopathy. Amplification of TCR beta CDR3 regions used RNA as the template. A first-round RT-PCR of the TCR CDR3 used the HTBI primer set. TCRdb re-derived calls from the multiplex PCR reads in MiXCR, one entry per CDR3 protein. The data contain 250,000 to 300,000 distinct CDR3 sequences, less than 15% of them singletons. The sample comprised blood. Every receptor here comes from a woman aged 30 to 39 with Graves' hyperthyroidism that later progressed to Graves' ophthalmopathy.

This clonotype was observed many times. The rearrangement uses TRBV3-1 and TRBJ2-5; TRBD1 or TRBD2 may be the D gene (5 bases each). V was cut by 5 bases and J by 3 bases, with 16 bases left in between. The length of the CDR3 is 15 residues. The germline CDR1 and CDR2 sequences are LGHDT and YNNKEL (reference sequence). CDR3 residues: CASSGGSVGEETQYF. CDR3 in DNA: TGTGCCAGCAGCGGAGGCTCGGTGGGGGAAGAGACCCAGTACTTC.

This clonotype was detected many times. The chain links TRBV11-2 to TRBJ2-5; 8 nucleotides match TRBD1. Germline assignment: CDR1 SGHAT and CDR2 FQNNGV. This CDR3 has 13 residues. Trimming cost V 5 bases and J 13 bases; bases outside gene matches: 12. In nucleotides, the CDR3 is TGTGCCAGCAGCCCAGGACAGGGACTTACGGGGTACTTC. Translated, it gives CASSPGQGLTGYF.

This clonotype appeared a few times. This chain joins TRBV28 and TRBJ2-2, with D possibly being TRBD2 (6 bases). Germline lookup yields CDR1 MDHEN and CDR2 SYDVKM. V lost 6 bases and J 3 bases, leaving 11 bases between the germline ends. The CDR3 runs 14 residues. DNA for the CDR3: TGTGCCAGCAGCCCAGCGGGTCACACCGGGGAGCTGTTTTTT. It codes for CASSPAGHTGELFF. Full variable domain (remainder filled in from reference TRBV28 and TRBJ2-2): DVKVTQSSRYLVKRTGEKVFLECVQDMDHENMFWYRQDPGLGLRLIYFSYDVKMKEKGDIPEGYSVSREKKERFSLILESASTNQTSMYLCASSPAGHTGELFFGEGSRLTVL.

The CDR3 DNA reads TGTGCCAGCAGCGTATCCCTTCAGGGGACTGAAGCTTTCTTT. Protein sequence: CASSVSLQGTEAFF. This chain joins TRBV9 and TRBJ1-1; tentative D call: TRBD1 (6 bases). V shed 1 base and J shed 5 bases, with 12 bases lying between them. The CDR3 spans 14 residues. The germline V gene encodes CDR1 SGDLS and CDR2 YYNGEE.

This clonotype was found many times. The chain has TRBV6-2 or TRBV6-3 and TRBJ2-3; 12 nucleotides match TRBD2. Germline CDR1 MNHEY, CDR2 SVGEGT. The V segment lost 2 bases and the J segment 2 bases; nucleotides outside the gene matches: 14. The CDR3 runs to 20 residues. The CDR3 DNA sequence: TGTGCCAGCAGTTACATCGCTAGTTGGACTAGCGGGACCTCCACAGATACGCAGTATTTT. Translation gives CASSYIASWTSGTSTDTQYF.

Only a few counts were recorded for this clonotype. The chain carries TRBV19 and TRBJ2-1; D is perhaps TRBD2 (5 bases). Germline V gene sequence: CDR1 LNHDA, CDR2 SQIVND (reference sequence). The CDR3 has 13 residues. The V end lost 5 bases, the J end lost 9 bases, and 14 bases lay between the germline ends. DNA of the CDR3: TGTGCCAGTAGTTCGAGCGGCGTCAGTGAGCAGTTCTTC. This sequence encodes CASSSSGVSEQFF.

This clonotype was detected many times. The chain has TRBV7-9 and TRBJ1-1; 7 nucleotides agree with TRBD1. The CDR3 spans 14 residues. V shed 2 bases and J 4 bases; nucleotides not matched to a gene: 4. The germline gives CDR1 SEHNR, CDR2 FQNEAQ (reference sequence). The CDR3 nucleotides are TGTGCCAGCAGCTTATTAGAGGGGGCCACTGAAGCTTTCTTT. As protein: CASSLLEGATEAFF.

This clonotype was found a few times. A much larger clone lies a single base off, so this may be a read error. The gene calls are TRBV28 and TRBJ2-7; 11 bases are a match to TRBD2. With 6 bases clipped from V and 3 bases from J, the junction kept 4 bases outside the gene matches. Germline V lookup: CDR1 MDHEN, CDR2 SYDVKM. The CDR3 totals 14 residues. For the CDR3, the DNA is TGTGCCAGCAGGCCGACTAGCGGGATCTACGAGCAGTACTTC. Translation: CASRPTSGIYEQYF.

At least ten counts were recorded for this clonotype. This chain links TRBV6-1 with TRBJ2-7; D may be TRBD2 (6 bases). The CDR3 length is 13 residues. Germline-derived CDR1 and CDR2 are MNHNS and SASEGT. With 5 bases removed from V and 6 bases from J, the gap between germline ends came to 14 bases. CDR3 DNA sequence: TGTGCCAGCAGTTCTGGACTATCGGTCGAGCAGTACTTC. This codes for CASSSGLSVEQYF.

This clonotype was seen repeatedly, ten times or more. This CDR3 is CSAVTGFRGTEAFF. Written as DNA, the CDR3 is TGCAGTGCGGTGACAGGGTTCAGGGGCACTGAAGCTTTCTTT. The gene calls are TRBV20-1 and TRBJ1-1; 7 bases agree with TRBD1. The trim removed 6 bases at V and 4 bases at J, leaving 11 bases unmatched. Germline V CDR1 and CDR2: DFQATT, SNEGSKA (reference sequence). The CDR3 runs to 14 residues.

This clonotype has a count of ten or more. The chain has TRBV15 and TRBJ1-1, with D uncertain. This CDR3 has 11 amino acids. Trimming cost V 5 bases and J 3 bases, with 4 bases left between them. Germline V lookup: CDR1 LNHNV, CDR2 YYDKDF (reference sequence). The CDR3 here is CATSRDTEAFF. The CDR3 DNA reads as TGTGCCACCAGCCGGGACACTGAAGCTTTCTTT.

This clonotype has a count of ten or more. This chain uses TRBV9 with TRBJ1-2; possible D gene TRBD1, 5 bases. V lost 4 bases and J 0 bases, leaving 10 bases between the germline ends. CDR3 length equals 14 residues. From germline, CDR1 is SGDLS and CDR2 YYNGEE. The DNA for the CDR3 is TGTGCCAGCAGCCCAGTGACAGCTAACTATGGCTACACCTTC. This translates into CASSPVTANYGYTF.

This clonotype appeared many times. V gene TRBV10-3 combines with J gene TRBJ2-7; 7 bases match TRBD1. V was clipped by 6 bases and J by 7 bases; unmatched bases: 6. The length of the CDR3 is 12 residues. Germline-derived CDR1 and CDR2 are ENHRY and SYGVKD. The CDR3 DNA reads as TGTGCCATCAGCCCGGACAGGCCGGAGCAGTACTTC. Its translation: CAISPDRPEQYF.

This clonotype was observed many times. The rearrangement joins TRBV20-1 to TRBJ1-2; D call uncertain. The CDR3 loop spans 11 amino acids. V was shortened by 4 bases and J by 5 bases, with 8 bases between the two germline ends. CDR1 DFQATT and CDR2 SNEGSKA come from the germline V gene (reference sequence). This chain's CDR3 is CSAMDLYGYTF. The CDR3 DNA reads as TGCAGTGCTATGGACCTATATGGCTACACCTTC.

This clonotype has at least ten counts. The J gene is TRBJ2-2, the V gene TRBV28; TRBD2 is a possible D gene (6 bases). CDR3 length: 14 amino acids. V shed 7 bases and J shed 5 bases, with 14 bases lying between them. Germline values: CDR1 MDHEN, CDR2 SYDVKM. CDR3 in amino acids: CASNLRGLTGELFF. The DNA of the CDR3 is TGTGCCAGCAACTTGCGGGGCCTAACCGGGGAGCTGTTTTTT.

This clonotype came up many times. The chain is built from TRBV6-1 and TRBJ2-7, with 9 bases aligning to TRBD1. The V and J ends lost 6 bases and 0 bases, in that order; junction bases with no gene match: 6. This CDR3 comprises 15 residues. Germline CDR1 is MNHNS and CDR2 is SASEGT. The CDR3 protein is CASSQTTGGSYEQYF. CDR3 in DNA: TGTGCCAGCAGCCAAACGACAGGGGGCTCCTACGAGCAGTACTTC.

This clonotype was seen many times. The chain uses TRBV3-1 and TRBJ1-4; D is perhaps TRBD1 (5 bases). The CDR3 length is 14 residues. Trimming removed 4 bases from V and 5 bases from J, with 11 bases in between. The germline V gene encodes CDR1 LGHDT and CDR2 YNNKEL (reference sequence). The CDR3 bases are TGTGCCAGCAGCCTCGGACACGGCAATGAAAAACTGTTTTTT. Translating gives CASSLGHGNEKLFF.

This clonotype was found a few times. This chain uses TRBV4-3 with TRBJ2-1; 9 bases match TRBD2. Germline V gives CDR1 LGHNA, CDR2 YSLEER. CDR3 length: 16 residues. The V gene end was trimmed by 0 bases and the J gene end by 3 bases; junction bases not matched to a gene: 3. The CDR3 nucleotides are TGCGCCAGCAGCCAAGAAACAGCGGGAGGCTACAATGAGCAGTTCTTC. It encodes CASSQETAGGYNEQFF.

Of note for this clonotype: The junction shows a germline mismatch at one end, possibly a read error. The chain carries TRBV25-1 and TRBJ1-1, with D uncertain. Germline V gene data show CDR1 as MGHDK and CDR2 as SYGVNS. The CDR3 is made up of 14 amino acids. As DNA, the CDR3 is TGTGCCAGCAGCGACGGCCATCAAAACACTAAAGCTTTCTTT. It is translated as CASSDGHQNTKAFF.

A remark on this clonotype: A read error is possible here, since a much larger clone lies one base away. The CDR3 is CANRTTGTDTQYF. CDR3 sequence (DNA): TGTGCCAACAGGACTACTGGCACAGATACGCAGTATTTT. The genes are TRBV2 and TRBJ2-3; D might be TRBD2 (6 bases). This CDR3 region has 13 residues. In germline, CDR1 is SNHLY, CDR2 FYNNEI. Trimming took off 10 bases at V and 1 base at J, with 12 bases between the two ends.